The 2 T cell receptor beta chains reported below all come from one sample, sequenced in a study of beta chain features in type 1 diabetes. The authors reverse transcribed all of the isolated RNA, so sequencing captured expressed TCRB transcripts. The method was immunoSEQ multiplex PCR; TCRdb's version includes in-frame clones alone and lacks a portion of them. The sample lists hundreds of thousands of clones; approximately 15% were seen once. Sequenced material: naive CD4+ T cells from blood. These receptor sequences come from a man in his thirties or forties in good health.

The sample holds a few counts of this clone. The V call is TRBV5-1, the J call TRBJ2-5, with 8 bases identical to TRBD1. The CDR3 has 18 residues. Germline CDR1 is SGHRS and CDR2 is YFSETQ. Losses at the gene ends were 0 bases for V and 2 bases for J; bases not matched to a gene: 12. CDR3 sequence: CASSLEGQGIGEQETQYF. CDR3 sequence (DNA): TGCGCCAGCAGCTTGGAAGGACAGGGTATCGGAGAGCAAGAGACCCAGTACTTC.

This clone has more than one count but fewer than ten. The chain is built from TRBV28 and TRBJ2-6; tentatively, D is TRBD1 (6 bases). Trimming took off 5 bases at V and 1 base at J, with 12 bases between the two ends. The CDR3 covers 16 residues. Germline V CDR1 and CDR2: MDHEN, SYDVKM. The CDR3 coding sequence is TGTGCCAGCAGTGGCAGGGGCCTATCTGGGGCCAACGTCCTGACTTTC. This translates into CASSGRGLSGANVLTF.